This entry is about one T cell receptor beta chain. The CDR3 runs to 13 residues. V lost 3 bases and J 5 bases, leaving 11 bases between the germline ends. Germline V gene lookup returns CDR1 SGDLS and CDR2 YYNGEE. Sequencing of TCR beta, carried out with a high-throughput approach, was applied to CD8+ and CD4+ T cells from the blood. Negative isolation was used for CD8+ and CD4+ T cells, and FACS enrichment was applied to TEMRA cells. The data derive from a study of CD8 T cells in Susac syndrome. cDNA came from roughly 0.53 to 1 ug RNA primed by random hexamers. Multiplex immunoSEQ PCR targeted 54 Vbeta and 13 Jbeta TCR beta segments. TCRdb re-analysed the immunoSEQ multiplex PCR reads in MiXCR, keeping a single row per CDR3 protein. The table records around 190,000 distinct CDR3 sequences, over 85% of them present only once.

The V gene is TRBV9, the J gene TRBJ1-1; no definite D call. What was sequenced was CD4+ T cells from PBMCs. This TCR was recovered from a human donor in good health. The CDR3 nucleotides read TGTGCCAGCAGCGCCCGCATACCGACTGAAGCTTTCTTT. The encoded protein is CASSARIPTEAFF.